The following is a T cell receptor beta chain sequence with its context. Its target antigen remains unknown. Base qualities are not at hand, and no much larger clone is one base apart. These data originate in a study of cytomegalovirus exposure and HLA in healthy donors (dated by TCRdb to between 2016 and 2019). Context from the whole study: According to an earlier analysis of a few hundred of the donors, 150 million to 200 million T cells yielded some 120 million unique TCR beta sequences and about 300 Gb of sequence data. In addition to the first cohort of 666 subjects, a separate validation cohort of around 110 different subjects was used. Typing coverage varied by locus: roughly 620-640 donors for A, B, C, DRB1 and DQB1; approximately 560 for DQA1; over 600 for DPA1; around 450 for DPB1. In an earlier analysis of 500 to 650 of the donors, high-throughput TCR beta sequencing was used to judge whether each TCR beta V gene segment behaved as functional or pseudogenic. All discovery cohort repertoires had been generated using a single sequencing platform. On average, roughly 250,000 unique TCR beta nucleotide sequences were sequenced per donor among a few hundred genotyped donors of the cohort, with 15% to 20% of those sequences being non-productive. About five DR-DQ haplotypes were handled as single units for association and clustering, since linkage in the cohort was strong. Roughly 320 gigabases of sequencing data and around 85 million unique TCR sequences made up an early release that covered fewer than 650 HLA-typed donors. The study aimed to test whether signatures of past pathogen exposure could be identified by cataloging public T cell receptors. Class I and class II HLA loci were covered by the typing at four-digit resolution. The study used immunosequencing to profile the T cell repertoires of about 670 subjects and linked those repertoires to cytomegalovirus serostatus. To study patterns of TCR occurrence, a later analysis re-analyzed previously published TCR beta repertoires from around 670 donors and added high-resolution HLA genotyping. High-throughput TCR immunosequencing, statistical association of individual TCRs with disease status, and machine learning were combined to predict cytomegalovirus infection status. Of the roughly 400 genotyped donors, 70% to 90% were placed in the genetic ancestry cluster associated with self-reported Caucasian donors. Alongside the repertoire data, information on donor age, sex, ethnicity and CMV serostatus was compiled. In the later analysis, no new phenotypic data were used to find candidate immune exposures; instead, reliance was placed on TCR beta sequences and their occurrence across donors. In a later genetic analysis, genome-wide SNP genotypes for about three fifths of the 666 donors were used, and that subset was treated as a discovery cohort.

The cohort was made up of about 670 healthy bone marrow donors. All cohort members were sampled while nominally healthy, although unrecorded immune exposures were likely present. The donor tested CMV seronegative, placing the donor among the 352 seronegative members of the cohort. Each donor provided a peripheral blood sample, and peripheral blood mononuclear cells were used for TCR beta sequencing. The Qiagen DNeasy Blood Extraction Kit was used to extract genomic DNA from the blood cell samples. From cysteine to phenylalanine, the CDR3 is 12 amino acids long. The read is trimmed to its CDR3 DNA, 36 bases read in frame from base 1. The junction shows trimming of 4 bases on V and 4 bases on J, and the gene matches do not reach 0 bases of it. Reading the germline V gene gives CDR1 SGHTA and CDR2 FQGNSA. Libraries were made using the immunoSEQ multiplex PCR assay. The multiplex PCR relied on a mix of 60 forward primers for TCR Vbeta segments and 13 reverse primers for TCR Jbeta segments. The CDR3 region of rearranged TCR beta genes was amplified from genomic DNA by a multiplex PCR assay. The Illumina HiSeq System was used to sequence the amplified TCR beta libraries as 87-base-pair reads. In the source study's methods: Across the 500 to 700 repertoires, a later analysis counted approximately 75 million unique TCR beta chains, some 11 million of which were shared by at least two donors. A nearest-neighbor algorithm error-corrected the raw reads and collapsed the reads into unique sequences, merging closely related sequences to remove PCR and sequencing errors. To assign V, D and J gene segments, CDR3 sequences were aligned to IMGT reference sequences. For a sequence to be retained, at least a six-nucleotide match to both a V gene segment and a J gene segment was required. A rearrangement was called productive if the CDR3 had no stop codons and remained in frame with V and J, and every other rearrangement was called non-productive. CDR3 was defined by IMGT convention, running from the second conserved V-encoded cysteine to the conserved J-encoded phenylalanine. The earlier analysis of 550 to 650 of the donors excluded any sequence lacking an unambiguous match to a single V gene segment. In an earlier analysis of some 590 of the donors, V segments were called functional above 56.7% productive rearrangements and were called segregating when the between-donor standard deviation exceeded 5%. A statistical classification framework was developed to diagnose cytomegalovirus status using the catalog of TCR beta chain sequences. A later analysis assigned V and J genes by comparing TCR nucleotide sequences with IMGT/GENE-DB human TR gene sequences. Using the TCRdist pipeline, a later analysis assigned CDR3 sequences along with most-parsimonious VDJ recombination scenarios. In a later analysis, each TCR beta chain was defined by its CDR3 amino acid sequence together with its V-gene family, and reads lacking a unique V-gene family were excluded. To address suspected cross-contamination and a sequencing artifact, a later analysis removed over 500 highly shared, low-generation-probability nucleotide sequences. For each public chain, a later analysis derived a clonal expansion index from normalized ranks of inferred template counts within each repertoire. Generation probabilities in a later analysis came from a VDJ recombination model fitted to out-of-frame rearrangements, and those results were checked against IGoR. In a later analysis, hypergeometric tests were used to score TCR-TCR, TCR-HLA and TCR-CMV co-occurrence, with a repertoire-size bias correction applied to TCR pairs. A later analysis estimated false discovery rates by permuting HLA or CMV assignments 20 times. In a later analysis, co-occurring TCRs were grouped using DBSCAN, and TCRdist sequence similarity was added for clustering within HLA-allele-positive subsets. Repertoires with fewer than 30,000 or more than 120,000 public chains were left out of co-occurrence clustering, as were about 5 repertoires with anomalous nucleotide sharing. Entries here come from immuneACCESS through TCRdb and include only in-frame sequences with V and J called. Some clones fail to appear in such tables; in the studies checked, an unresolved V gene covers under half of the shortfall, and the cause of the remainder is unknown. V and J calls and clone size follow that table, whereas D and trimming were derived from the DNA. The sample table contains 150,000 or so clones; only one count was recorded for around two thirds of them. Of the sample, under 2% falls within the top ten clones.

The paper's findings and limits, for the study overall: According to the authors, the approach could potentially be generalized to other disease states and immunological phenotypes. Because counts were too low, fewer than 20 rarely observed V segments, including chromosome 9 orphons, were excluded from the earlier analysis of several hundred of the donors. A total of 150 to 200 TCR beta chains were listed by the study as associated with cytomegalovirus. A group of highly shared sequence variants was considered likely to be a technical artifact of the sequencing pipeline. A later genetic analysis associated a missense DCLRE1C variant with V-gene and J-gene trimming of TCR beta chains, and an independent cohort replicated the association. A later analysis associated 16,951 TCR beta sequences with specific HLA alleles at a false discovery rate of 0.05. Broadly in line with IMGT annotations, most TCR beta V segments showed up in productive rearrangements about 87% or about 30% of the time in an earlier analysis of several hundred of the donors. In vitro tests confirmed that three of the cytomegalovirus-associated TCR beta chains recognize cytomegalovirus antigens. In a later analysis, HLA-associated TCR beta chains were found to be more clonally expanded and to have lower generation probabilities than equally common non-associated chains. This cohort had only TCR beta chains sequenced, and the lack of alpha or paired-chain data limited which features could be detected. Because some donors lacked HLA typing at each locus, the association tests relied only on the typed subset. Several of the top co-occurrence clusters appeared to be linked to parvovirus B19, influenza, CMV and Epstein-Barr virus, according to a later analysis. Most TCR sequences were seen in very few donors, while some public TCRs were found in many individuals. Compared with the roughly 700-donor mean, donors in an Asian-associated ancestry cluster had fewer N-insertions in productive TCRs, according to a later genetic analysis. CMV serostatus was the only immune exposure information available for the cohort. A further reported finding was that TCR beta sequences accurately predicted the HLA-A and HLA-B alleles for most subjects in the first cohort. In both the original and validation cohorts, the classifier was reported to diagnose cytomegalovirus status with high specificity and sensitivity. A later analysis found that TCR association rates varied across HLA loci, with DRB1 alleles showing the most associated TCRs and HLA-C alleles the fewest. Some IMGT-functional V segments, including TRBV6-2 and TRBV6-3, could not be distinguished by the 87-base-pair reads and were therefore excluded. Strong co-occurrence of HLA alleles, especially DR and DQ, made assigning TCR associations to individual alleles difficult. Roughly uniform sequencing depth across donors was assumed in presence/absence analyses, although this assumption may not hold. Most CMV-associated TCR beta chains appeared to be HLA-restricted in a later analysis, and the HLA associations seemed to be driven largely by CMV exposure. Linkage disequilibrium might explain the correlated functional status among segregating V segments, but an unknown experimental factor could not be excluded.

The chain is assembled from TRBV7-2 and TRBJ1-2; TRBD1 matches 7 bases in the middle. The origin of this receptor is a woman younger than 35 in good health and CMV-seronegative. Sequenced sample: PBMCs. The CDR3 region: CASSWDSYGYTF. The DNA sequence reads TGTGCCAGCAGCTGGGACAGCTATGGCTACACCTTC.